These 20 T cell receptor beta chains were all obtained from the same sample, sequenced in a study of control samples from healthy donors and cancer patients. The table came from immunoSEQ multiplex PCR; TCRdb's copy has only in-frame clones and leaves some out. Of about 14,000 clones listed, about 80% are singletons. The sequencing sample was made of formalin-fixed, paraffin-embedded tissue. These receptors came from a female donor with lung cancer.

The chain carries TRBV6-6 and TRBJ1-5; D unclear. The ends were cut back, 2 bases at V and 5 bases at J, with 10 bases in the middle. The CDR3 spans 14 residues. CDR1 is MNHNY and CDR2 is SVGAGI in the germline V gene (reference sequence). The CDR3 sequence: CASSYPGSDQPQHF. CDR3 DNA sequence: TGTGCCAGCAGTTACCCTGGGAGTGATCAGCCCCAGCATTTT.

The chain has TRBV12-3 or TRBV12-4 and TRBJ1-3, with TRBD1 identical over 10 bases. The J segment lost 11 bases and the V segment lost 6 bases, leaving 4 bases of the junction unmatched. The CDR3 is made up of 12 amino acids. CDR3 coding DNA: TGTGCCAGCAGGCTGACAGGGGGCTCCATATATTTT. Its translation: CASRLTGGSIYF.

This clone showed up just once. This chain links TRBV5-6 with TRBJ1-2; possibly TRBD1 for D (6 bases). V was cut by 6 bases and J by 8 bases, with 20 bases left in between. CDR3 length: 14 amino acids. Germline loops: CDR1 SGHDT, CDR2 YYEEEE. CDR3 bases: TGTGCCAGCAAACCTGACCCCGGGGGCCTAGGCTACACCTTC. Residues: CASKPDPGGLGYTF.

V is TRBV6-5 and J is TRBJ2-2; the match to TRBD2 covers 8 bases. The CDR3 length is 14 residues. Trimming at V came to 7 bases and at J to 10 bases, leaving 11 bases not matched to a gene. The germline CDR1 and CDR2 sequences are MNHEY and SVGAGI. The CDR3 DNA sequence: TGTGCCAGCAAGGGGGGAAGCGGGGGTATGGAGCTGTTTTTT. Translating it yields CASKGGSGGMELFF.

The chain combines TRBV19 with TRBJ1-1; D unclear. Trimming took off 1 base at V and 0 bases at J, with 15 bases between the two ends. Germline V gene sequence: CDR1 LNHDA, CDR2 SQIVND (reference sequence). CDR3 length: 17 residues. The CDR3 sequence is CASSIGRETIVNTEAFF. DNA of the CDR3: TGTGCCAGTAGTATAGGGCGGGAAACCATTGTGAACACTGAAGCTTTCTTT.

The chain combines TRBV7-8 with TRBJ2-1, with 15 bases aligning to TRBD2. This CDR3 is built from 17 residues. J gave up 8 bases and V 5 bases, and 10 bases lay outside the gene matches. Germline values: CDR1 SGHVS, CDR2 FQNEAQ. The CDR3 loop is CASSRGLAGGWGDEQFF. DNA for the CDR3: TGTGCCAGCAGCAGGGGACTAGCGGGGGGATGGGGCGATGAGCAGTTCTTC.

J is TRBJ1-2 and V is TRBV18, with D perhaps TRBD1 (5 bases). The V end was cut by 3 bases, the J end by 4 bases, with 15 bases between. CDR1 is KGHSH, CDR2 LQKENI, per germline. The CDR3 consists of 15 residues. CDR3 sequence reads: CASSPAARAGYGYTF. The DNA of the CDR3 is TGTGCCAGCTCACCCGCCGCCAGGGCCGGCTATGGCTACACCTTC. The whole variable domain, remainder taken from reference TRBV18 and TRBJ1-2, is NAGVMQNPRHLVRRRGQEARLRCSPMKGHSHVYWYRQLPEEGLKFMVYLQKENIIDESGMPKERFSAEFPKEGPSILRIQQVVRGDSAAYFCASSPAARAGYGYTFGSGTRLTVV.

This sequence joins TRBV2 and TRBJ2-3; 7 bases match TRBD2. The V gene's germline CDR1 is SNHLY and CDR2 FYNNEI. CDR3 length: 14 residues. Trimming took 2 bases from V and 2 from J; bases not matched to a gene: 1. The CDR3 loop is CASSERDYTDTQYF. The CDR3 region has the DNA TGTGCCAGCAGTGAACGGGACTACACAGATACGCAGTATTTT.

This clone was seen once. In DNA, the CDR3 is TGTGCCAGCAGCGTAGAAAGCAGGGGCCTTGGCTACACCTTC. Residues: CASSVESRGLGYTF. The V call is TRBV9, the J call TRBJ1-2, with D possibly matching TRBD1 (6 bases). The CDR3 runs to 14 residues. V was trimmed by 0 bases and J by 7 bases, leaving 13 bases between them. Germline-derived CDR1 and CDR2 are SGDLS and YYNGEE.

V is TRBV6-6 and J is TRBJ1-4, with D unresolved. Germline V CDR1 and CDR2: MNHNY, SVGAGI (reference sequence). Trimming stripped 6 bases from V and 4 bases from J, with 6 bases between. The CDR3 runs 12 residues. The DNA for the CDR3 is TGTGCCAGCAGCGGGTTTAATGAAAAACTGTTTTTT. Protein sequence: CASSGFNEKLFF.

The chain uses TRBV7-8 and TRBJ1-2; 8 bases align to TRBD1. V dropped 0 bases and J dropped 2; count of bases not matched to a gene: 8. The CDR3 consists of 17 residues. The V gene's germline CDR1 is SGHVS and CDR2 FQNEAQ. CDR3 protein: CASSLAGTGLWNYGYTF. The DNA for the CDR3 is TGTGCCAGCAGCTTAGCGGGGACAGGTCTATGGAACTATGGCTACACCTTC.

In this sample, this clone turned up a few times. This CDR3 is CASTRRLGHGPETQYF. The CDR3 coding sequence is TGTGCCAGCACGCGTCGACTTGGACACGGGCCAGAGACCCAGTACTTC. The V and J genes are TRBV5-6 and TRBJ2-5; a weak D match, TRBD1 (5 bases). The CDR3 consists of 16 residues. Germline V gene lookup returns CDR1 SGHDT and CDR2 YYEEEE. V was pared by 6 bases and J by 4 bases, with 22 bases between.

The CDR3 sequence: CASSLEVVRACTF. CDR3 DNA sequence: TGTGCCAGCAGCTTAGAGGTGGTGAGGGCGTGCACCTTC. The V and J genes are TRBV7-9 and TRBJ1-2; D is undetermined. V gave up 1 base and J gave up 13 bases, with 16 bases separating them. The CDR3 extends over 13 amino acids. Germline V gene data show CDR1 as SEHNR and CDR2 as FQNEAQ (reference sequence).

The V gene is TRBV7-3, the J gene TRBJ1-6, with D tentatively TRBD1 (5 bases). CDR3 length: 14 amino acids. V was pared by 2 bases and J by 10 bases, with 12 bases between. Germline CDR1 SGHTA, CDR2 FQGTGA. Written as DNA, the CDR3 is TGTGCCAGCAGCTTAGGAGGGGACCGGTCACCCCTCCACTTT. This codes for CASSLGGDRSPLHF. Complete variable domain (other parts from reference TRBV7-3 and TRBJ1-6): GAGVSQTPSNKVTEKGKYVELRCDPISGHTALYWYRQSLGQGPEFLIYFQGTGAADDSGLPNDRFFAVRPEGSVSTLKIQRTERGDSAVYLCASSLGGDRSPLHFGNGTRLTVT.

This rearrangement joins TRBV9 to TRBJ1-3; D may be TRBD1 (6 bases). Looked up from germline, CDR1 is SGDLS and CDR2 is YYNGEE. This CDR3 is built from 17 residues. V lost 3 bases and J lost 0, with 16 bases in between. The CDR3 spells CASSGEGGPSSGNTIYF. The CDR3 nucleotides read TGTGCCAGCAGCGGGGAAGGGGGACCAAGCTCTGGAAACACCATATATTTT.

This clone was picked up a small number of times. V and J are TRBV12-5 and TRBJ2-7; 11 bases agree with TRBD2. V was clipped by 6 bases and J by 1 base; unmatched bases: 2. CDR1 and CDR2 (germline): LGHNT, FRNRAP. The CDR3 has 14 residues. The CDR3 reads CASGPSGGSYEQYF. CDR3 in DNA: TGTGCTAGTGGGCCTAGCGGGGGGTCCTACGAGCAGTACTTC.

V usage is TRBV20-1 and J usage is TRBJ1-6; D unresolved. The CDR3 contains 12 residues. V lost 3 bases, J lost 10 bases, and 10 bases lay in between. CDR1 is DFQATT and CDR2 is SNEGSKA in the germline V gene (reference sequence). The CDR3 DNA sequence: TGCAGTGCTAGTCTCAACACCTCACCCCTCCACTTT. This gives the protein CSASLNTSPLHF.

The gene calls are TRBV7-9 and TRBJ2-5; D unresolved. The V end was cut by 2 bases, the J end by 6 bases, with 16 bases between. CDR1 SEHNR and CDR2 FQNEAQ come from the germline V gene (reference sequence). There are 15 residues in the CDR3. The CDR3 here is CASSLSAGLQQTQYF. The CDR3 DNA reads TGTGCCAGCAGCTTAAGTGCCGGGCTTCAACAGACCCAGTACTTC.

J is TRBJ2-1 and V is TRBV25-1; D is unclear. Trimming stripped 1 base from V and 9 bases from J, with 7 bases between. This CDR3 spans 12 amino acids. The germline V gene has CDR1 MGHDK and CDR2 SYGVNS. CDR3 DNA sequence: TGTGCCAGCAGTGAATTATCGGGTGAGCAGTTCTTC. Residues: CASSELSGEQFF.

CDR3 DNA: TGTGCCAGCACTAGGGGACAGGGGGCTATCGAGCAGTACTTC. Residues: CASTRGQGAIEQYF. The V and J genes are TRBV6-6 and TRBJ2-7; TRBD1 matches at 12 bases. CDR3 length: 14 residues. Germline V lookup: CDR1 MNHNY, CDR2 SVGAGI (reference sequence). The trim removed 7 bases at V and 6 bases at J, leaving 7 bases unmatched.